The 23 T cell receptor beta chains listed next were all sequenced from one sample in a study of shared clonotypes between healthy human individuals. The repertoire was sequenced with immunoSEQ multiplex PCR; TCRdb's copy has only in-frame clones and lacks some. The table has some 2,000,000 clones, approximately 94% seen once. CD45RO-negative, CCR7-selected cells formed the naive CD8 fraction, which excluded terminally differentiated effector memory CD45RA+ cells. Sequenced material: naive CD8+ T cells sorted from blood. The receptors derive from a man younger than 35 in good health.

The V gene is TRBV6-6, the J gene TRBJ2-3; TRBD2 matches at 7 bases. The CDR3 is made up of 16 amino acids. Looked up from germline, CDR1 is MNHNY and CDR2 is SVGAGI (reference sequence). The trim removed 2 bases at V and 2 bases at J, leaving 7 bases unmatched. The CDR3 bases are TGTGCCAGCAGTTACCCAAGACGGGGGGACACAGATACGCAGTATTTT. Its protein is CASSYPRRGDTDTQYF.

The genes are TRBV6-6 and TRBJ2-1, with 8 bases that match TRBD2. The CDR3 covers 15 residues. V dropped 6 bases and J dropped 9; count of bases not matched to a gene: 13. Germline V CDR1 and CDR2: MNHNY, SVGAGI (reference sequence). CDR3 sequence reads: CASSPRGLDWSEQFF. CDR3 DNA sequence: TGTGCCAGCAGCCCGAGGGGACTAGATTGGAGTGAGCAGTTCTTC.

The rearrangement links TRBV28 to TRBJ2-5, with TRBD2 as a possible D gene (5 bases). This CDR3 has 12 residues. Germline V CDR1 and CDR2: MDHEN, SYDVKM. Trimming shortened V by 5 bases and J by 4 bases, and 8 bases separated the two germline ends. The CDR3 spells CASSPLAETQYF. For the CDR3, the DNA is TGTGCCAGCAGTCCCCTAGCAGAGACCCAGTACTTC.

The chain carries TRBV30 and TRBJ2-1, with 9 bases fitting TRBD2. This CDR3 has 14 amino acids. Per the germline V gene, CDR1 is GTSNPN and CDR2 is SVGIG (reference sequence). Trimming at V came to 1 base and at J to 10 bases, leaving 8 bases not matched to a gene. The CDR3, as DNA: TGTGCCTGGAGTGCCCGCGGGGGGGCAGGAGAGCAGTTCTTC. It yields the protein CAWSARGGAGEQFF.

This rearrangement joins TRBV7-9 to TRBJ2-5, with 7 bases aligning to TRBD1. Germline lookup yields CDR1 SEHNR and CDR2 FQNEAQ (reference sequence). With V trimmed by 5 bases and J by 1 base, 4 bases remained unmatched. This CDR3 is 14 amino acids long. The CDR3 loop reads CASSRDSFQETQYF. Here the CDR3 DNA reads TGTGCCAGCAGCCGGGACAGCTTCCAAGAGACCCAGTACTTC.

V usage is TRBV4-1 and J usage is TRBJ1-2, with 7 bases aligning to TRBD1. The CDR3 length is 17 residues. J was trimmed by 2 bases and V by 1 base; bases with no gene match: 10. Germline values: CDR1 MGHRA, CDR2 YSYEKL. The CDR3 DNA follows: TGCGCCAGCAGCCAAGTTCTCGGGACAGCTGAAAACTATGGCTACACCTTC. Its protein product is CASSQVLGTAENYGYTF.

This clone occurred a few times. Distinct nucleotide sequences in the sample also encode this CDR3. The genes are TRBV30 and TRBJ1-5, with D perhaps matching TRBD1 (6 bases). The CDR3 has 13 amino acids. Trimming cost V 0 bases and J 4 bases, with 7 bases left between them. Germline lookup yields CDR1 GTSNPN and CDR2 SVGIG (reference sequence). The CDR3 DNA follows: TGTGCCTGGAGTGTACAGGGTAATCAGCCCCAGCATTTT. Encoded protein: CAWSVQGNQPQHF.

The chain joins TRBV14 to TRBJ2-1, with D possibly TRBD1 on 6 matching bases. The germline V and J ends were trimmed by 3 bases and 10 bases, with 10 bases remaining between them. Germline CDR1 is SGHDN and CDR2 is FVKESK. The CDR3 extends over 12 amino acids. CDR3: CASSQTGTEQFF. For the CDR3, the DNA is TGTGCCAGCAGCCAGACCGGGACAGAGCAGTTCTTC. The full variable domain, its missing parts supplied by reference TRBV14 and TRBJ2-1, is EAGVTQFPSHSVIEKGQTVTLRCDPISGHDNLYWYRRVMGKEIKFLLHFVKESKQDESGMPNNRFLAERTGGTYSTLKVQPAELEDSGVYFCASSQTGTEQFFGPGTRLTVL.

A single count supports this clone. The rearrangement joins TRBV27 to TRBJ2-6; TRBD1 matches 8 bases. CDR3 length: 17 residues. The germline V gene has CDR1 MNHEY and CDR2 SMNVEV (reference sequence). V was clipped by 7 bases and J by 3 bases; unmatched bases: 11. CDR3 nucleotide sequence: TGTGCCAGCAAGACCGGGACAGGAGTCTATGGGGCCAACGTCCTGACTTTC. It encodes CASKTGTGVYGANVLTF.

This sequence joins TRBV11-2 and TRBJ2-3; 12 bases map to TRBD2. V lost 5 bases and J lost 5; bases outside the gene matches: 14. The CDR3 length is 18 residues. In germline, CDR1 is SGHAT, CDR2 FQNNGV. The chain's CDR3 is CASSPTGTSGYLGDTQYF. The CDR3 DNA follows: TGTGCCAGCAGCCCGACCGGGACTAGCGGGTACCTTGGAGATACGCAGTATTTT. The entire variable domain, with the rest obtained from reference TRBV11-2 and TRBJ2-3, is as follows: EAGVAQSPRYKIIEKRQSVAFWCNPISGHATLYWYQQILGQGPKLLIQFQNNGVVDDSQLPKDRFSAERLKGVDSTLKIQPAKLEDSAVYLCASSPTGTSGYLGDTQYFGPGTRLTVL.

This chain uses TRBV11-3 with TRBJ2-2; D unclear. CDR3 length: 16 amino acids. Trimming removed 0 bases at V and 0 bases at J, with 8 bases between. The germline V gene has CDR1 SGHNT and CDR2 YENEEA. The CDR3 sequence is CASSLEVESNTGELFF. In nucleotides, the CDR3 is TGTGCCAGCAGCTTAGAGGTAGAATCGAACACCGGGGAGCTGTTTTTT.

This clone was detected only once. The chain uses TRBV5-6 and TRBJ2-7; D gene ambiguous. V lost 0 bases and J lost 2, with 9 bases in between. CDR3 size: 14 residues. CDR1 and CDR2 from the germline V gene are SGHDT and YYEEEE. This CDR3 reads CASSLVEEAYEQYF. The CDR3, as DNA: TGTGCCAGCAGCTTGGTCGAGGAAGCCTACGAGCAGTACTTC.

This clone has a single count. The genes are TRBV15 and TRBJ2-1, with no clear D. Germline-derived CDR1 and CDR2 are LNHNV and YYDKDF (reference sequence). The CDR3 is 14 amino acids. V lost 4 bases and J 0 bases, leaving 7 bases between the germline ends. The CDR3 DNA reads TGTGCCACCAGCAAAGGAAGCTCCTACAATGAGCAGTTCTTC. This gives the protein CATSKGSSYNEQFF.

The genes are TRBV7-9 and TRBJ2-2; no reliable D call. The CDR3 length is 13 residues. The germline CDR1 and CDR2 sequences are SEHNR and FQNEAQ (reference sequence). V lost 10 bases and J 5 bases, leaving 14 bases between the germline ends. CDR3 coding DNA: TGTGCCACGGTGGGGATGTGGACCGGGGAGCTGTTTTTT. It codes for CATVGMWTGELFF.

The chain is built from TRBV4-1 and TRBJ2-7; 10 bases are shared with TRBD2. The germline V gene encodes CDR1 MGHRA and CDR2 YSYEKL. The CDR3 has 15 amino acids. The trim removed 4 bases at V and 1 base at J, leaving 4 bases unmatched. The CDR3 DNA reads TGCGCCAGCAGCCCCACTAGCGGGAAATCCTACGAGCAGTACTTC. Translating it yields CASSPTSGKSYEQYF.

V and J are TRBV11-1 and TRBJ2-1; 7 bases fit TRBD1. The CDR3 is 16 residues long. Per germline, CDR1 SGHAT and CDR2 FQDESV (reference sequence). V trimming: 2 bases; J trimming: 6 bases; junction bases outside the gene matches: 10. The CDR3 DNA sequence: TGTGCCAGCAGCTTATTCGACACAGGGGTCCCCAATGAGCAGTTCTTC. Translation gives CASSLFDTGVPNEQFF.

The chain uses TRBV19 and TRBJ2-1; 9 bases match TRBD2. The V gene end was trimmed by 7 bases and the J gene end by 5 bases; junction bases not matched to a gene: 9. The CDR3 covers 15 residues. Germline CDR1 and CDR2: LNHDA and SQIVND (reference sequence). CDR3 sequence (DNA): TGTGCCAGTAACTTGGAGACTAGCGGAAACAATGAGCAGTTCTTC. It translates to CASNLETSGNNEQFF.

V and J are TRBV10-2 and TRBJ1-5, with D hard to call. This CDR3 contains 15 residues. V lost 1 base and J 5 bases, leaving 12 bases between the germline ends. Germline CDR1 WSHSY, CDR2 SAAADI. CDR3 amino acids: CASSEWELTDQPQHF. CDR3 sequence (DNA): TGCGCCAGCAGTGAGTGGGAGCTTACGGATCAGCCCCAGCATTTT.

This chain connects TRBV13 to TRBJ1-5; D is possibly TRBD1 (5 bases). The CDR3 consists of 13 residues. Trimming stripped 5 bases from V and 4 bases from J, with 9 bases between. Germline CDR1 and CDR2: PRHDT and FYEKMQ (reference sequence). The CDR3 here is CASSQGLNQPQHF. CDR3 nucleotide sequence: TGTGCCAGCAGCCAGGGACTAAATCAGCCCCAGCATTTT.

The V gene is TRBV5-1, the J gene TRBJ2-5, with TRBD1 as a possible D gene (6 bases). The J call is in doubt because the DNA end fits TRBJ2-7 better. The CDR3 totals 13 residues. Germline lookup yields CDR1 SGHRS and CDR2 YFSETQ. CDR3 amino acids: CASRIGGSYEQYF. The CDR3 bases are TGCGCCAGCAGGATAGGGGGCTCCTACGAGCAGTACTTC.

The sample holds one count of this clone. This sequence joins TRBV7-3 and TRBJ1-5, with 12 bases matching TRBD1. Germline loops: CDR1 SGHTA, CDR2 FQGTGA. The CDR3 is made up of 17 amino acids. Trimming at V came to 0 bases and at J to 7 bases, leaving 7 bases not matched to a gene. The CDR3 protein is CASSLTMGQGAGQPQHF. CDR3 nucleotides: TGTGCCAGCAGCTTAACGATGGGACAGGGGGCCGGGCAGCCCCAGCATTTT.

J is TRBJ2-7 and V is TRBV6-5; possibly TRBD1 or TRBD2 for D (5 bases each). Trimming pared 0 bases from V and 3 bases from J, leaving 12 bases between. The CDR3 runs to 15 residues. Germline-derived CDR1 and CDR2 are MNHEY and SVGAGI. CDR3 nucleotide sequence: TGTGCCAGCAGTTACTCATCCGGGGCGGGCTACGAGCAGTACTTC. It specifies CASSYSSGAGYEQYF.

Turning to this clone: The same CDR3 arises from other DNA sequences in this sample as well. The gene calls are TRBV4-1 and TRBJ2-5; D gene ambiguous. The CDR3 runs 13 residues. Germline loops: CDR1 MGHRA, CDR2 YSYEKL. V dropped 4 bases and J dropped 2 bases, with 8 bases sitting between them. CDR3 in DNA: TGCGCCAGCAGCCTGACACGTCAAGAGACCCAGTACTTC. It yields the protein CASSLTRQETQYF.